A single T cell receptor (beta chain) is shown here with its context. Sequenced by immunoSEQ multiplex PCR; TCRdb stores in-frame clones only, minus some. Here the sample spans tens of thousands of clones, about four fifths being singletons. The record originates from a study of blood T cell repertoires in COVID-19. The ends lost 3 bases at V and 6 bases at J; junction bases unmatched: 5. Germline loops: CDR1 GTSNPN, CDR2 SVGIG (reference sequence). This CDR3 has 15 amino acids. This TCR was recovered from a woman older than 75 with acute or convalescent COVID-19. Sequencing input: peripheral blood. The chain is built from TRBV30 and TRBJ2-2, with 12 bases fitting TRBD1. CDR3 region: CAWRFRDRGPGELFF. Here the CDR3 DNA reads TGTGCCTGGAGGTTCCGGGACAGGGGGCCCGGGGAGCTGTTTTTT.